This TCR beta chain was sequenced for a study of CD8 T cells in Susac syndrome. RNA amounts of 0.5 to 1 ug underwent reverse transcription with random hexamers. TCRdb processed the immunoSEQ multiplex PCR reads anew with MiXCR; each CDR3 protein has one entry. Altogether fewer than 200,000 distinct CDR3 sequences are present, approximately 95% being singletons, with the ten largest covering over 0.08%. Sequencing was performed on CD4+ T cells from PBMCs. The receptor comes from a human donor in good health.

The DNA of the CDR3 is TGTGCCAGCAGTTTAACCTCGATGAACACCGGGGAGCTGTTTTTT. This sequence encodes CASSLTSMNTGELFF. The chain carries TRBV28 and TRBJ2-2; D unclear. This CDR3 region has 15 residues. Trimming cost V 2 bases and J 1 base, with 8 bases left between them. Germline CDR1 and CDR2: MDHEN and SYDVKM.